Below are 5 T cell receptor beta chains sequenced from a single sample in a study of T-cell memory formation after mild COVID-19. MiXCR, applied by TCRdb to the 5' RACE reads, yields one record per CDR3 protein. There are approximately 570,000 distinct CDR3 sequences in the sample; over 15% occur only once, and about 12% lies in the top ten. Material for sequencing was PBMCs or a T cell subset sorted from them (not recorded which). The receptors were sampled from an adult woman who had mild COVID-19 (a few samples of this study predate the infection). Cell type and time point are not known.

The sample holds a few counts of this clonotype. This chain uses TRBV12-3 or TRBV12-4 with TRBJ1-4; D might be TRBD1 (5 bases). The CDR3 covers 15 residues. The germline V and J ends were trimmed by 6 bases and 5 bases, with 16 bases remaining between them. The CDR3 is CASSSSGGGNEKLFF. Written as DNA, the CDR3 is TGTGCCAGCAGCTCTTCTGGGGGTGGGAATGAAAAACTGTTTTTT.

This clonotype was detected a few times. The CDR3 protein is CASSVETDARQSPLHF. CDR3 sequence (DNA): TGTGCCAGCAGCGTAGAGACGGACGCCCGGCAATCACCCCTCCACTTT. The chain links TRBV9 to TRBJ1-6, with unresolved D. The CDR3 has 16 residues. CDR1 and CDR2 from the germline V gene are SGDLS and YYNGEE. Trimming removed 0 bases from V and 10 bases from J, with 17 bases in between.

The V and J genes are TRBV27 and TRBJ1-1; D ambiguous. This CDR3 is built from 16 residues. CDR1 is MNHEY and CDR2 is SMNVEV in the germline V gene (reference sequence). The ends were cut back, 4 bases at V and 2 bases at J, with 17 bases in the middle. The chain's CDR3 is CASSSLGRGKNTEAFF. The CDR3, as DNA: TGTGCCAGCAGTTCTTTGGGTCGGGGTAAAAACACTGAAGCTTTCTTT.

CDR3 sequence (DNA): TGTGCCACCTCGGGGGGGTGGTCCTACGAGCAGTACTTC. Its protein product is CATSGGWSYEQYF. The chain has TRBV13 and TRBJ2-7, with 8 bases that match TRBD2. The CDR3 has 13 residues. Germline V gene lookup returns CDR1 PRHDT and CDR2 FYEKMQ (reference sequence). Unmatched junction bases numbered 6, after V lost 10 bases and J lost 1 base. The full variable domain, rest sourced from reference TRBV13 and TRBJ2-7, is AAGVIQSPRHLIKEKRETATLKCYPIPRHDTVYWYQQGPGQDPQFLISFYEKMQSDKGSIPDRFSAQQFSDYHSELNMSSLELGDSALYFCATSGGWSYEQYFGPGTRLTVT.

Here the CDR3 DNA reads TGTGCCAGCAGTGACAGGGACCTCACCGGGGAGCTGTTTTTT. It specifies CASSDRDLTGELFF. This chain joins TRBV6-1 and TRBJ2-2, with D possibly being TRBD1 or TRBD2 (5 bases each). Germline values: CDR1 MNHNS, CDR2 SASEGT. CDR3 length equals 14 residues. Between the trimmed V and J ends, which lost 3 bases and 4 bases, there was a span of 9 bases.